One sample yielded the 23 T cell receptor beta chains listed below, sequenced in a study of OX40 agonist ivuxolimab in advanced cancers. The method was immunoSEQ multiplex PCR; TCRdb's version includes in-frame clones alone and lacks a portion of them. The table includes 40,000 or so clones, about 83% detected once. Sequences were derived from CD4+ or CD8+ T cells sorted from blood, sampled in a trial of the OX40 agonist ivuxolimab. These receptors were obtained from an adult with an advanced solid tumor such as melanoma, head and neck, liver or kidney cancer.

Comments on this clone: No conserved phenylalanine or tryptophan ends this CDR3, so it is likely a read error. The DNA is omitted, as the CDR3 cannot be located on it reliably, and the CDR3 follows TCRdb's listing. The chain joins TRBV5-1 to TRBJ1-4. The germline CDR1 and CDR2 sequences are SGHRS and YFSETQ. The CDR3 is made up of 10 amino acids, end residues included. The CDR3 sequence is CASSTMARNR.

This chain connects TRBV7-2 to TRBJ2-7; weak D call: TRBD2 (6 bases). The CDR3 contains 16 residues. From germline, CDR1 is SGHTA and CDR2 FQGNSA. V lost 3 bases, J lost 5 bases, and 20 bases lay in between. CDR3: CASSLVVGRGGDEQYF. For the CDR3, the DNA is TGTGCCAGCAGCTTGGTAGTAGGTCGGGGCGGGGACGAGCAGTACTTC.

The chain has TRBV19 and TRBJ1-5; D ambiguous. Trimming took 6 bases from V and 1 from J, leaving 10 bases between them. Germline V gene lookup returns CDR1 LNHDA and CDR2 SQIVND (reference sequence). The CDR3 is made up of 14 amino acids. CDR3 DNA sequence: TGTGCCAGTAGCGGACTGGAGAGCAATCAGCCCCAGCATTTT. Translated, it gives CASSGLESNQPQHF. Drawing the rest from reference TRBV19 and TRBJ1-5, the complete variable domain is DGGITQSPKYLFRKEGQNVTLSCEQNLNHDAMYWYRQDPGQGLRLIYYSQIVNDFQKGDIAEGYSVSREKKESFPLTVTSAQKNPTAFYLCASSGLESNQPQHFGDGTRLSIL.

This clone appeared once. This chain connects TRBV2 to TRBJ1-3; a weak D match, TRBD1 (5 bases). V lost 2 bases and J lost 7, with 18 bases in between. The CDR3 length is 16 residues. The V gene's germline CDR1 is SNHLY and CDR2 FYNNEI. The CDR3 coding sequence is TGTGCCAGCAGTGAATGGGGCAGTCCCGGGGGGAACACCATATATTTT. Protein product: CASSEWGSPGGNTIYF.

The chain employs TRBV5-1 and TRBJ2-3, with TRBD2 matching over 10 bases. The CDR3 is made up of 15 amino acids. Germline V gene lookup returns CDR1 SGHRS and CDR2 YFSETQ. J lost 4 bases, V lost 5 bases, and 7 bases had no gene match. DNA for the CDR3: TGCGCCAGCAGTCTGGCCACTAGCGGGGCAGATACGCAGTATTTT. Its translation: CASSLATSGADTQYF.

The rearrangement joins TRBV5-1 to TRBJ1-1; TRBD1 matches at 7 bases. In germline, CDR1 is SGHRS, CDR2 YFSETQ. The V gene end was trimmed by 7 bases and the J gene end by 1 base; junction bases not matched to a gene: 7. The CDR3 consists of 14 residues. The CDR3 nucleotides read TGCGCCAGCGCTCGACAGGGTTGGAACACTGAAGCTTTCTTT. Its translation: CASARQGWNTEAFF.

The J gene is TRBJ1-6, the V gene TRBV11-2; TRBD1 might be the D (5 bases). Germline values: CDR1 SGHAT, CDR2 FQNNGV. Trimming took off 6 bases at V and 8 bases at J, with 14 bases between the two ends. This CDR3 region has 14 residues. DNA of the CDR3: TGTGCCAGCAGAAACCGTGCGGGGGATTCACCCCTCCACTTT. Amino acid sequence: CASRNRAGDSPLHF.

The chain combines TRBV2 with TRBJ2-7; 8 bases agree with TRBD2. Germline trimming cut 7 bases from V and 7 bases from J; bases unmatched to any gene: 12. This CDR3 comprises 14 residues. CDR1 and CDR2 from the germline V gene are SNHLY and FYNNEI. This CDR3 is CASKNSGTDGEQYF. CDR3 DNA: TGTGCCAGCAAAAATAGCGGGACGGACGGAGAGCAGTACTTC.

The rearrangement uses TRBV18 and TRBJ2-5; the D gene could be TRBD1 or TRBD2 (5 bases each). This CDR3 has 14 residues. CDR1 is KGHSH and CDR2 is LQKENI in the germline V gene. Trimming shortened V by 3 bases and J by 9 bases, and 17 bases separated the two germline ends. The CDR3 sequence is CASSPTGTDAAQYF. DNA of the CDR3: TGTGCCAGCTCACCCACCGGGACCGATGCGGCCCAGTACTTC.

This chain connects TRBV6-6 to TRBJ2-3; the match to TRBD2 covers 9 bases. J gave up 3 bases and V 5 bases, and 9 bases lay outside the gene matches. This CDR3 comprises 16 residues. Per the germline V gene, CDR1 is MNHNY and CDR2 is SVGAGI (reference sequence). The CDR3 DNA is TGTGCCAGCAGTCCGCAGGCGGGAGGGCGTACAGATACGCAGTATTTT. Translation gives CASSPQAGGRTDTQYF.

The rearrangement links TRBV5-4 to TRBJ1-4; 10 bases are a match to TRBD1. The CDR3 is made up of 15 amino acids. In germline, CDR1 is SGHNT, CDR2 YYREEE (reference sequence). Trimming removed 0 bases from V and 7 bases from J; junction bases left unmatched: 3. The CDR3 reads CASSLAGTGVEKLFF. The DNA for the CDR3 is TGTGCCAGCAGCTTGGCCGGGACAGGGGTTGAAAAACTGTTTTTT. The whole variable domain, remainder taken from reference TRBV5-4 and TRBJ1-4, is ETGVTQSPTHLIKTRGQQVTLRCSSQSGHNTVSWYQQALGQGPQFIFQYYREEENGRGNFPPRFSGLQFPNYSSELNVNALELDDSALYLCASSLAGTGVEKLFFGSGTQLSVL.

This rearrangement joins TRBV11-2 to TRBJ2-5; 8 bases fit TRBD2. In germline, CDR1 is SGHAT, CDR2 FQNNGV. With 5 bases clipped from V and 5 bases from J, the junction kept 4 bases outside the gene matches. The CDR3 is made up of 13 amino acids. The DNA for the CDR3 is TGTGCCAGCAGCCGGACTAGCCGGGAGACCCAGTACTTC. As protein: CASSRTSRETQYF.

The gene calls are TRBV7-3 and TRBJ1-2; D gene uncertain. Per germline, CDR1 SGHTA and CDR2 FQGTGA. This CDR3 is built from 13 residues. The V end was cut by 4 bases, the J end by 8 bases, with 14 bases between. The CDR3 DNA reads TGTGCCAGCAGCTCCCCCGAGGGAAAGGGCTACACCTTC. Translating it yields CASSSPEGKGYTF.

V usage is TRBV18 and J usage is TRBJ2-7; D call uncertain. The CDR3 covers 16 residues. Trimming took off 3 bases at V and 3 bases at J, with 18 bases between the two ends. Germline loops: CDR1 KGHSH, CDR2 LQKENI. The CDR3 is CASSPTDVTFLYEQYF. As DNA, the CDR3 is TGTGCCAGCTCACCTACGGACGTCACCTTTCTCTACGAGCAGTACTTC.

This clone appeared a few times. The chain uses TRBV5-1 and TRBJ1-1, with a possible D match to TRBD1 (5 bases). The germline gives CDR1 SGHRS, CDR2 YFSETQ. V lost 0 bases, J lost 8 bases, and 14 bases lay in between. The CDR3 is 14 amino acids. CDR3 nucleotides: TGCGCCAGCAGCTTGGCCTTATCTTCAGGGGAAGCTTTCTTT. As protein: CASSLALSSGEAFF.

The V call is TRBV6-1, the J call TRBJ2-2, with TRBD2 as a possible D gene (5 bases). Germline values: CDR1 MNHNS, CDR2 SASEGT. The CDR3 length is 13 residues. Trimming shortened V by 6 bases and J by 2 bases, and 7 bases separated the two germline ends. The CDR3 is CASRGVNTGELFF. CDR3 coding DNA: TGTGCCAGCAGGGGAGTAAACACCGGGGAGCTGTTTTTT.

The gene calls are TRBV7-9 and TRBJ2-5; possibly TRBD2 for D (5 bases). CDR1 and CDR2 (germline): SEHNR, FQNEAQ (reference sequence). V was pared by 1 base and J by 5 bases, with 8 bases between. This CDR3 region has 13 residues. The CDR3 DNA reads TGTGCCAGCAGCTTAGTACCGGGGGAGACCCAGTACTTC. It yields the protein CASSLVPGETQYF.

As DNA, the CDR3 is TGTGCCAGCAGCTCCCCGGAACAGGGAACAGATACGCAGTATTTT. The encoded protein is CASSSPEQGTDTQYF. V gene TRBV7-9 combines with J gene TRBJ2-3; D may be TRBD1 (6 bases). CDR3 length: 15 amino acids. The germline V gene encodes CDR1 SEHNR and CDR2 FQNEAQ (reference sequence). Trimming shortened V by 4 bases and J by 3 bases, and 14 bases separated the two germline ends.

This rearrangement joins TRBV18 to TRBJ2-7, with TRBD1 matching over 8 bases. The CDR3 is made up of 14 amino acids. Trimming removed 5 bases from V and 3 bases from J; junction bases left unmatched: 6. The germline CDR1 and CDR2 sequences are KGHSH and LQKENI. The CDR3 spells CASSSQGQGYEQYF. Here the CDR3 DNA reads TGTGCCAGCTCATCCCAAGGACAGGGCTACGAGCAGTACTTC.

The rearrangement uses TRBV4-1 and TRBJ1-2, with D hard to call. CDR3 size: 13 residues. Trimming took off 3 bases at V and 4 bases at J, with 9 bases between the two ends. In germline, CDR1 is MGHRA, CDR2 YSYEKL. In DNA, the CDR3 is TGCGCCAGCAGCCAGGCCAGTCGCTATGGCTACACCTTC. It encodes CASSQASRYGYTF.

The chain has TRBV7-8 and TRBJ2-5; 7 bases map to TRBD2. The J call may be faulty, since TRBJ2-7 better matches the DNA end. Germline CDR1 is SGHVS and CDR2 is FQNEAQ. This CDR3 spans 16 amino acids. As DNA, the CDR3 is TGTGCCAGCAGCCCGCATAGAGGGAGGGCTATTTACGAGCAGTACTTC. Residues: CASSPHRGRAIYEQYF.

This chain connects TRBV28 to TRBJ1-2; D gene unclear. The CDR3 runs to 15 residues. In germline, CDR1 is MDHEN, CDR2 SYDVKM. V dropped 4 bases and J dropped 2 bases, with 14 bases sitting between them. This CDR3 reads CASSSSGEENYGYTF. CDR3 in DNA: TGTGCCAGCAGTTCGTCCGGCGAAGAAAACTATGGCTACACCTTC.

The V and J genes are TRBV9 and TRBJ2-1, with TRBD1 identical over 9 bases. The CDR3 has 18 residues. The germline gives CDR1 SGDLS, CDR2 YYNGEE. V shed 0 bases and J 5 bases; nucleotides not matched to a gene: 12. The CDR3 is CASSVEVNEGTGNNEQFF. CDR3 sequence (DNA): TGTGCCAGCAGCGTAGAGGTTAATGAGGGGACAGGGAACAATGAGCAGTTCTTC.